Listed below are T cell receptor beta chains from one sample, sequenced in a study of blood T cells in healthy people across ages. MiXCR was run by TCRdb on the 5' RACE reads, yielding one entry per CDR3 protein. Of under 1 million distinct CDR3 sequences listed, roughly 44% are singletons. Material: blood. The source of these receptors is a man between 60 and 75 years old in good health. The CDR3 runs from the conserved cysteine through the conserved F or W. The order of the fields is D gene, V gene, clone size, J gene, CDR3 DNA, CDR3 protein. A D gene is named only where the DNA matches it firmly. Size values are once, few and many counts, or a class for expanded clones, and some rows have none.

d_gene: TRBD2
v_gene: TRBV20-1
abundance: NA
j_gene: TRBJ2-7
CDR3nt: TGCAGTGCCATAACTAGCGGGGGACACGAGCAGTACTTC
CDR3aa: CSAITSGGHEQYF

d_gene: NA
v_gene: TRBV29-1
abundance: few
j_gene: TRBJ2-5
CDR3nt: TGCAGCGTTGGGCGGGCGGGGGAGACCCAGTACTTC
CDR3aa: CSVGRAGETQYF

d_gene: NA
v_gene: TRBV4-3
abundance: NA
j_gene: TRBJ2-1
CDR3nt: TGCGCCAGCAGCCAGGACTTCAGCGGGCCTCTGGATGAGCAGTTCTTC
CDR3aa: CASSQDFSGPLDEQFF

d_gene: NA
v_gene: TRBV12-3/TRBV12-4
abundance: few
j_gene: TRBJ2-5
CDR3nt: TGTGCCAGCCGGGGGAGCGTCCAAGAGACCCAGTACTTC
CDR3aa: CASRGSVQETQYF

d_gene: NA
v_gene: TRBV4-1
abundance: few
j_gene: TRBJ2-7
CDR3nt: TGCGCCAGCAGCACACGTGGGGGGCCCTACGAGCAGTACTTC
CDR3aa: CASSTRGGPYEQYF

d_gene: TRBD1
v_gene: TRBV7-9
abundance: NA
j_gene: TRBJ2-7
CDR3nt: TGTGCCAGCAGGTCGGGACAGGGTCGCGAGCAGTACTTC
CDR3aa: CASRSGQGREQYF

d_gene: NA
v_gene: TRBV6-6
abundance: NA
j_gene: TRBJ2-1
CDR3nt: TGTGCCAGCAGTTACTATGGGGGAGAGACCCAGTTCTTC
CDR3aa: CASSYYGGETQFF

d_gene: NA
v_gene: TRBV6-1
abundance: many
j_gene: TRBJ2-7
CDR3nt: TGTGCCAGCAGTGAAGGGCACGAGAACTACGAGCAGTACTTC
CDR3aa: CASSEGHENYEQYF

d_gene: NA
v_gene: TRBV20-1
abundance: NA
j_gene: TRBJ2-7
CDR3nt: TGCAGTGCTAGAGGGAGGAGTTCCTACAATGAGCAGTACTTC
CDR3aa: CSARGRSSYNEQYF

d_gene: TRBD2
v_gene: TRBV7-9
abundance: few
j_gene: TRBJ2-1
CDR3nt: TGTGCCAGCACCGCGAGCGGGGGGGGGTACAATGAGCAGTTCTTC
CDR3aa: CASTASGGGYNEQFF

d_gene: TRBD2
v_gene: TRBV4-2
abundance: few
j_gene: TRBJ2-7
CDR3nt: TGTGCCAGCAGCCAGACTAGCGGGGGGCCCACCGTGGCGGAGCAGTACTTC
CDR3aa: CASSQTSGGPTVAEQYF

d_gene: TRBD1
v_gene: TRBV7-2
abundance: NA
j_gene: TRBJ2-1
CDR3nt: TGTGCCAGCAGCCGCACCCGGGACAGGTTCTACGAGCAGTTCTTC
CDR3aa: CASSRTRDRFYEQFF